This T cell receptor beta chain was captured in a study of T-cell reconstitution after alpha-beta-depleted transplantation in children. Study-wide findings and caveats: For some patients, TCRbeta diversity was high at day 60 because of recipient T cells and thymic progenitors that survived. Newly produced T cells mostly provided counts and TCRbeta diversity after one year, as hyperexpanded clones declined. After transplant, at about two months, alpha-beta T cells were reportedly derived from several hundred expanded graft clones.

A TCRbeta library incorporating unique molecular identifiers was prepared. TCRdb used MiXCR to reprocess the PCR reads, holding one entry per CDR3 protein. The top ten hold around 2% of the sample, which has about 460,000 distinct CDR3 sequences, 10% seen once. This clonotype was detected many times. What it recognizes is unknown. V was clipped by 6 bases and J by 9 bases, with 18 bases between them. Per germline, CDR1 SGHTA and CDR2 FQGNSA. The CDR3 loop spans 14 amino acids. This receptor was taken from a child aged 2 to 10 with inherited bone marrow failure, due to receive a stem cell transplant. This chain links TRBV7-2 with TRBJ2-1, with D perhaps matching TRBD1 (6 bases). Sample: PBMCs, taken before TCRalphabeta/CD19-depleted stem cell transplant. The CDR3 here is CASRRTEGDVEQFF. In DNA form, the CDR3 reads TGTGCCAGCAGAAGGACAGAGGGAGATGTTGAGCAGTTCTTC.